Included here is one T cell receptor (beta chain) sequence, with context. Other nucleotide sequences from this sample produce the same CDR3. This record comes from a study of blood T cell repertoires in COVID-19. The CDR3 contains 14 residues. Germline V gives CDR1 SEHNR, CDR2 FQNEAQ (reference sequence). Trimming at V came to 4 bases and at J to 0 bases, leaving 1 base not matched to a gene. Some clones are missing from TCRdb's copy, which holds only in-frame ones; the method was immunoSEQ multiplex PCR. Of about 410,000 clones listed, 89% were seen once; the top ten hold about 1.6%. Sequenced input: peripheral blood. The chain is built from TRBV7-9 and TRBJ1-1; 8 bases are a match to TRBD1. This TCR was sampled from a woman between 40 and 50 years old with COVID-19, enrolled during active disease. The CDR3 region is CASSWTGLNTEAFF. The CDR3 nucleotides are TGTGCCAGCAGCTGGACAGGGTTGAACACTGAAGCTTTCTTT.